Listed here are 26 T cell receptor beta chains from one sample, sequenced in a study of OX40 agonist ivuxolimab in advanced cancers. Assay: immunoSEQ multiplex PCR; the TCRdb copy retains only in-frame clones and omits some. The sample shows 50,000 to 75,000 clones, around 83% of them seen only once. This specimen consisted of CD4+ or CD8+ T cells sorted from blood, obtained in a trial of the OX40 agonist ivuxolimab. These receptors were collected from an adult with an advanced solid tumor such as melanoma, head and neck, liver or kidney cancer.

The chain recombines TRBV5-1 with TRBJ2-2; 8 bases are shared with TRBD1. Germline V gives CDR1 SGHRS, CDR2 YFSETQ. The CDR3 length is 16 residues. V trimming: 4 bases; J trimming: 7 bases; junction bases outside the gene matches: 12. CDR3 loop: CASSPTPTGAGGELFF. CDR3 DNA sequence: TGCGCCAGCAGCCCCACGCCGACAGGGGCGGGCGGGGAGCTGTTTTTT.

This clone was detected once. V and J are TRBV7-2 and TRBJ2-5; D ambiguous. The CDR3 is 14 amino acids. CDR1 SGHTA and CDR2 FQGNSA come from the germline V gene. V dropped 5 bases and J dropped 5 bases, with 15 bases sitting between them. CDR3: CASSPRLSRETQYF. The CDR3 coding sequence is TGTGCCAGCAGCCCACGACTGAGTCGGGAGACCCAGTACTTC.

CDR3 region: CASGPGFGELFF. CDR3 DNA: TGTGCCAGTGGCCCGGGCTTTGGGGAGCTGTTTTTT. This rearrangement joins TRBV19 to TRBJ2-2; D is unclear. Per germline, CDR1 LNHDA and CDR2 SQIVND (reference sequence). Trimming removed 8 bases from V and 8 bases from J, with 12 bases in between. The CDR3 has 12 residues. Full variable domain (remainder filled in from reference TRBV19 and TRBJ2-2): DGGITQSPKYLFRKEGQNVTLSCEQNLNHDAMYWYRQDPGQGLRLIYYSQIVNDFQKGDIAEGYSVSREKKESFPLTVTSAQKNPTAFYLCASGPGFGELFFGEGSRLTVL.

This chain connects TRBV7-2 to TRBJ1-5, with 9 bases identical to TRBD1. V gave up 5 bases and J gave up 5 bases; unmatched junction bases: 1. Per germline, CDR1 SGHTA and CDR2 FQGNSA. This CDR3 region has 13 residues. The chain's CDR3 is CASSRQGDQPQHF. The CDR3, as DNA: TGTGCCAGCAGCCGACAGGGGGATCAGCCCCAGCATTTT.

The J gene is TRBJ2-6, the V gene TRBV28; D remains unclear. Trimming removed 3 bases from V and 4 bases from J, with 4 bases in between. The CDR3 extends over 13 amino acids. Germline V CDR1 and CDR2: MDHEN, SYDVKM. For the CDR3, the DNA is TGTGCCAGCAGTTTTGGAGGGGCCAACGTCCTGACTTTC. Protein: CASSFGGANVLTF.

The V call is TRBV10-3, the J call TRBJ1-2; D unresolved. The CDR3 extends over 14 amino acids. V lost 7 bases and J lost 3, with 15 bases in between. Germline lookup yields CDR1 ENHRY and CDR2 SYGVKD. The CDR3 protein is CAINSLGNDYGYTF. The CDR3 nucleotides are TGTGCCATCAACAGCCTGGGGAACGACTATGGCTACACCTTC.

The V and J genes are TRBV6-5 and TRBJ2-1; 7 bases line up with TRBD2. The CDR3 loop spans 15 amino acids. V dropped 4 bases and J dropped 5; count of bases not matched to a gene: 8. Germline V gene sequence: CDR1 MNHEY, CDR2 SVGAGI. In nucleotides, the CDR3 is TGTGCCAGCAGTTTTGGAGGGACTAATAACAATGAGCAGTTCTTC. The encoded protein is CASSFGGTNNNEQFF.

The chain is built from TRBV28 and TRBJ1-2; D gene unclear. The length of the CDR3 is 18 residues. Germline V gene lookup returns CDR1 MDHEN and CDR2 SYDVKM. V lost 4 bases and J lost 6, with 27 bases in between. The CDR3 reads CASSSPPARVPTGNGYTF. The CDR3 DNA reads as TGTGCCAGCAGTTCACCCCCCGCCCGGGTCCCCACGGGGAATGGCTACACCTTC.

The chain employs TRBV6-1 and TRBJ1-4; D is uncertain. CDR3 length equals 12 residues. Trimming took off 6 bases at V and 7 bases at J, with 9 bases between the two ends. In germline, CDR1 is MNHNS, CDR2 SASEGT. DNA for the CDR3: TGTGCCAGCAGAAAGGGCGGTGAAAAACTGTTTTTT. It translates to CASRKGGEKLFF.

J is TRBJ2-2 and V is TRBV5-1, with 8 bases lining up with TRBD2. After removal of 0 bases from V and 7 bases from J, the junction contained 5 bases not matched to a gene. Germline V gene lookup returns CDR1 SGHRS and CDR2 YFSETQ. The CDR3 length is 15 residues. CDR3 coding DNA: TGCGCCAGCAGCTTGGACAGCGGGGGTGGCGGGGAGCTGTTTTTT. It yields the protein CASSLDSGGGGELFF.

J is TRBJ2-1 and V is TRBV10-3, with 12 positions matching TRBD1. Trimming cost V 4 bases and J 2 bases; bases outside gene matches: 6. Per the germline V gene, CDR1 is ENHRY and CDR2 is SYGVKD. This CDR3 has 17 residues. The CDR3 DNA reads as TGTGCCATCAGTGGGGGGGACAGGGGGCCCCCCTACAATGAGCAGTTCTTC. Translation: CAISGGDRGPPYNEQFF.

In this sample, this clone turned up once. This sequence joins TRBV10-3 and TRBJ2-1; weak D call: TRBD2 (6 bases). Germline lookup yields CDR1 ENHRY and CDR2 SYGVKD. Trimming shortened V by 1 base and J by 1 base, and 8 bases separated the two germline ends. The CDR3 spans 15 residues. CDR3 DNA sequence: TGTGCCATCAGTGAGTTTGGGGGGTCCTACAATGAGCAGTTCTTC. Protein sequence: CAISEFGGSYNEQFF.

In its sample, this clone was seen a few times. The V and J genes are TRBV6-5 and TRBJ2-7; tentatively, D is TRBD1 or TRBD2 (5 bases each). Germline-derived CDR1 and CDR2 are MNHEY and SVGAGI. Trimming cost V 6 bases and J 3 bases, with 12 bases left between them. The CDR3 is 13 residues long. This CDR3 is CASRRDLLYEQYF. The CDR3 DNA is TGTGCCAGCAGGAGGGACCTACTCTACGAGCAGTACTTC.

This chain uses TRBV27 with TRBJ1-2, with a tentative D call TRBD1 (5 bases). Germline V gene sequence: CDR1 MNHEY, CDR2 SMNVEV (reference sequence). CDR3 length equals 15 residues. V gave up 4 bases and J gave up 3 bases, with 15 bases separating them. Here the CDR3 reads CASSSFGGKDYGYTF. CDR3 DNA: TGTGCCAGCAGTTCCTTCGGGGGGAAAGACTATGGCTACACCTTC.

The chain combines TRBV30 with TRBJ2-1; the D is unclear. The CDR3 covers 11 residues. The V end lost 0 bases, the J end lost 9 bases, and 6 bases lay between the germline ends. Germline CDR1 GTSNPN, CDR2 SVGIG (reference sequence). CDR3 in DNA: TGTGCCTGGAGTGTCCAGACTGAGCAGTTCTTC. This codes for CAWSVQTEQFF.

The chain has TRBV10-3 and TRBJ2-6, with D maybe TRBD1 (8 bases). The CDR3 sequence is 17 residues long. Germline-derived CDR1 and CDR2 are ENHRY and SYGVKD. The V end was cut by 7 bases, the J end by 11 bases, with 27 bases between. The CDR3 DNA reads TGTGCCATCACTCCGGGGAGGGGACAGGCGGATTCCTACGTCCTGACTTTC. This sequence encodes CAITPGRGQADSYVLTF.

The chain links TRBV7-3 to TRBJ2-2; D not resolved. Trimming stripped 7 bases from V and 6 bases from J, with 15 bases between. CDR1 and CDR2 (germline): SGHTA, FQGTGA. CDR3 length: 14 amino acids. The DNA for the CDR3 is TGTGCCAGCAACCCGGACCCCTCGGCCGGGGAGCTGTTTTTT. This codes for CASNPDPSAGELFF.

The chain recombines TRBV6-5 with TRBJ1-2; D is undetermined. Germline V lookup: CDR1 MNHEY, CDR2 SVGAGI. The V end lost 0 bases, the J end lost 5 bases, and 7 bases lay between the germline ends. The CDR3 extends over 13 amino acids. CDR3 sequence: CASSYSMGYGYTF. In DNA form, the CDR3 reads TGTGCCAGCAGTTACTCGATGGGGTATGGCTACACCTTC.

The chain carries TRBV19 and TRBJ2-1; 7 positions match TRBD2. The CDR3 is 14 residues long. Germline values: CDR1 LNHDA, CDR2 SQIVND (reference sequence). With 7 bases clipped from V and 3 bases from J, the junction kept 6 bases outside the gene matches. CDR3 bases: TGTGCCAGTAACCCGGGACTACACTACAATGAGCAGTTCTTC. It translates to CASNPGLHYNEQFF.

The chain uses TRBV2 and TRBJ1-2; D unclear. Germline-derived CDR1 and CDR2 are SNHLY and FYNNEI. Trimming cost V 6 bases and J 3 bases, with 8 bases left between them. CDR3 length equals 12 residues. The CDR3 DNA sequence: TGTGCCAGCAGACGGGAAGACTATGGCTACACCTTC. It is translated as CASRREDYGYTF.

The genes are TRBV6-5 and TRBJ2-3; D may be TRBD1 (7 bases). The V end was cut by 6 bases, the J end by 0 bases, with 13 bases between. The CDR3 totals 15 residues. From germline, CDR1 is MNHEY and CDR2 SVGAGI. The CDR3 bases are TGTGCCAGCAGGAAACAGGGGACTAGCACAGATACGCAGTATTTT. This sequence encodes CASRKQGTSTDTQYF.

The J gene is TRBJ2-7, the V gene TRBV5-5; D might be TRBD2 (6 bases). The CDR3 extends over 15 amino acids. V was shortened by 4 bases and J by 5 bases, with 19 bases between the two germline ends. The germline V gene has CDR1 SGHKS and CDR2 YYEKEE (reference sequence). CDR3 sequence (DNA): TGTGCCAGCAGCCCGGAGCGGGCGGGGATCGACGAGCAGTACTTC. Translated, it gives CASSPERAGIDEQYF.

V and J are TRBV5-8 and TRBJ2-4; 7 bases agree with TRBD1. This CDR3 is 14 amino acids long. From germline, CDR1 is SGHTS and CDR2 YDEGEE. V lost 5 bases and J lost 7; bases outside the gene matches: 9. The CDR3 loop is CASSRDSTYNIQYF. CDR3 DNA sequence: TGTGCCAGCAGTAGGGACAGTACGTATAACATTCAGTACTTC.

V is TRBV7-2 and J is TRBJ2-7, with 7 bases fitting TRBD2. The germline CDR1 and CDR2 sequences are SGHTA and FQGNSA. The CDR3 is made up of 14 amino acids. V dropped 4 bases and J dropped 2; count of bases not matched to a gene: 5. CDR3 in amino acids: CASSSHGGTYEQYF. CDR3 DNA: TGTGCCAGCAGCTCCCACGGGGGGACCTACGAGCAGTACTTC.

This rearrangement joins TRBV19 to TRBJ2-7, with TRBD1 identical over 7 bases. V dropped 3 bases and J dropped 3; count of bases not matched to a gene: 5. Germline-derived CDR1 and CDR2 are LNHDA and SQIVND (reference sequence). The CDR3 spans 14 residues. The DNA of the CDR3 is TGTGCCAGTAGTATCCGGACAGGCCGCTACGAGCAGTACTTC. It yields the protein CASSIRTGRYEQYF.

The CDR3 DNA reads TGTGCCAGCAGTTTATCAGGTGTTAGCAATCAGCCCCAGCATTTT. Translating it yields CASSLSGVSNQPQHF. The rearrangement joins TRBV28 to TRBJ1-5; D uncertain. Per germline, CDR1 MDHEN and CDR2 SYDVKM. CDR3 length: 15 amino acids. V lost 1 base and J 0 bases, leaving 7 bases between the germline ends.